A single T cell receptor (beta chain) is shown here with its context. Profiling relied on immunoSEQ multiplex PCR, and the TCRdb table lists in-frame clones only, not all of them. Of more than 300,000 clones in the sample, roughly 91% are singletons; the top ten hold approximately 4.5%. Treatment described: 19 received Ad26.COV2.S at low or high dose, single or two shots; about 5 received placebo; per-sample allocation not given. Specimens were obtained on day 63 following the first vaccine or placebo injection. This sample is part of a study of Ad26.COV2.S vaccination and SARS-CoV-2 variants. From germline, CDR1 is LNHDA and CDR2 SQIVND (reference sequence). The CDR3 runs 16 residues. The V gene lost 7 bases and the J gene lost 0 bases, with 16 bases spanning the gap.

This chain joins TRBV19 and TRBJ2-4; D gene unclear. This TCR derives from a person aged 18-65 years who received the Ad26.COV2.S COVID-19 vaccine or a placebo. The material sequenced was peripheral blood, taken in a trial of Ad26.COV2.S vaccine versus placebo. In DNA form, the CDR3 reads TGTGCCAGTACCGGTTGGGGAAGTCTAGCCAAAAACATTCAGTACTTC. Translated, it gives CASTGWGSLAKNIQYF.